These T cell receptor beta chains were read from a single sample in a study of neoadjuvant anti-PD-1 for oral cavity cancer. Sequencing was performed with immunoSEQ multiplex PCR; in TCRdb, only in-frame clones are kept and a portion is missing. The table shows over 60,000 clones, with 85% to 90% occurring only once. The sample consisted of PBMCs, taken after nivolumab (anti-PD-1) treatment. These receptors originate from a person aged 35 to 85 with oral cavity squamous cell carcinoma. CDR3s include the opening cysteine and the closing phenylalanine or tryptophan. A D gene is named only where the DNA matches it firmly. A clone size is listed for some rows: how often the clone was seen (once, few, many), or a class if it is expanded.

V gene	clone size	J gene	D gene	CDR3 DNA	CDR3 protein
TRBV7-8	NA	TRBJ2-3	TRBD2	TGTGCCAGCAGCTTGGTCCGGTGGACGGGAGGGCCGATAGATACGCAGTATTTT	CASSLVRWTGGPIDTQYF
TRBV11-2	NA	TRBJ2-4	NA	TGTGCCAGCAGCTTCTTCCCAGCGAACATTCAGTACTTC	CASSFFPANIQYF
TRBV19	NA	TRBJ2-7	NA	TGTGCCAGTAGTATGAGGTTGTGGGGCGCGTCCAACGAGCAGTACTTC	CASSMRLWGASNEQYF
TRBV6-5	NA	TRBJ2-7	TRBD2	TGTGCCAGCAGTACCTCGGGAGGGGGGGAGCAGTACTTC	CASSTSGGGEQYF
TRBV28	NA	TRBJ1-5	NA	TGTGCCAGCAGAAAGCCCGGGGGCAATCAGCCCCAGCATTTT	CASRKPGGNQPQHF
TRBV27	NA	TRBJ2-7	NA	TGTGCCAGCAGTTCAACCCGACAGGTCCAAAACGTCTACGAGCAGTACTTC	CASSSTRQVQNVYEQYF
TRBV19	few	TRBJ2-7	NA	TGTGCCAGTAGTGTCCAAAGGGGCTACGAGCAGTACTTC	CASSVQRGYEQYF
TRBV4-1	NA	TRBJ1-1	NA	TGCGCCAGCAGCCAAGATTTGGATGAAGCTTTCTTT	CASSQDLDEAFF
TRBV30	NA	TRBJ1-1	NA	TGTGCCTGGAGTGTACTCGGGGGTAACACTGAAGCTTTCTTT	CAWSVLGGNTEAFF
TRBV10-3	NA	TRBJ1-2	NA	TGTGCCATCAGTGAGTCGGCGGACCGCTCTAACTATGGCTACACCTTC	CAISESADRSNYGYTF
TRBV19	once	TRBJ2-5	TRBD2	TGTGCCAGTATGGGGACTAGCGGGATTGGGGAGACCCAGTACTTC	CASMGTSGIGETQYF
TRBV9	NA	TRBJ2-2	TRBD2	TGTGCCAGCAGCGTAGACCCTAGCGGGGGGTCGTATGGCGGGGAGCTGTTTTTT	CASSVDPSGGSYGGELFF
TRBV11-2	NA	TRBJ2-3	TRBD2	TGTGCCAGCAGCCCGATCCTCGGACTAGCGGGAAACACAGATACGCAGTATTTT	CASSPILGLAGNTDTQYF
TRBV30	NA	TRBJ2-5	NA	TGTGCCTGGACTATACTAAGCCAAGAGACCCAGTACTTC	CAWTILSQETQYF
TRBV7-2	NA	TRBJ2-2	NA	TGTGCCAGCAGCTTGGGGCCTCCCGGGGAGCTGTTTTTT	CASSLGPPGELFF
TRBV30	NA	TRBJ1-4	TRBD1	TGTGCCTGGTGGCGGGACAGTGAAAAACTGTTTTTT	CAWWRDSEKLFF
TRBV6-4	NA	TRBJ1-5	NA	TGTGCCAGCAGTGACTGCGACACGGGGAGACACAATCAGCCCCAGCATTTT	CASSDCDTGRHNQPQHF
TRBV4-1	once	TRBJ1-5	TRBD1	TGCGCCAGCAGCCAAGGCCCCGGACAGGCCCTCAATCAGCCCCAGCATTTT	CASSQGPGQALNQPQHF
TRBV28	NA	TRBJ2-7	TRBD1	TGTGCCAGCAGTCCAACCCGACATGACAGGGGGGGCCCCTACGAGCAGTACTTC	CASSPTRHDRGGPYEQYF
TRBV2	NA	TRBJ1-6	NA	TGTGCCAGCGGGGCGGATCATAATTCACCCCTCCACTTT	CASGADHNSPLHF
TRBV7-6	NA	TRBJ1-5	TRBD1	TGTGCCAGCAGCTTATCGGACAGGTTTAATCAGCCCCAGCATTTT	CASSLSDRFNQPQHF
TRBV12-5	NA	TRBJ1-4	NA	TGTGCTAGTGGTTTAGCCGTATTATGGGTAATCGATGAAAAACTGTTTTTT	CASGLAVLWVIDEKLFF
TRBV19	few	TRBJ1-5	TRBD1	TGTGCCAGTAGCGGGACAGGGGGTAATCAGCCCCAGCATTTT	CASSGTGGNQPQHF
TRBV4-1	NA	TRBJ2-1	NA	TGCGCCAGCAGCAACCAAGCGGCGGGATTAGCCTACAATGAGCAGTTCTTC	CASSNQAAGLAYNEQFF
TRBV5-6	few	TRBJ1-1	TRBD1	TGTGCCAGCAGCCCGAGGGACAGTCTTAGCACTGAAGCTTTCTTT	CASSPRDSLSTEAFF
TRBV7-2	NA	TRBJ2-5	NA	TGTGCCAGCAGTCTGCGACGTACACAAGAGACCCAGTACTTC	CASSLRRTQETQYF
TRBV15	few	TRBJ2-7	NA	TGTGCCACCAGCATAGGGGTCTCCTACGAGCAGTACTTC	CATSIGVSYEQYF
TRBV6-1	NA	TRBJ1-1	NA	TGTGCCAGCAGGCGGGGGCTCACTGAAGCTTTCTTT	CASRRGLTEAFF
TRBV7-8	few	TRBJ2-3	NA	TGTGCCAGCAGCTTAGCGCTAACAGATACGCAGTATTTT	CASSLALTDTQYF
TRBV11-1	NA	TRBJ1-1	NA	TGTGCCAGCAGCTTAGGATTCAGTATCACTGAAGCTTTCTTT	CASSLGFSITEAFF
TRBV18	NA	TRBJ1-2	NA	TGTGCCAGCTCACCTGGACAAGGCCTCGGAGACACCTTC	CASSPGQGLGDTF
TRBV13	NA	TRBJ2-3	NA	TGTGCCAGCAGCCCCCGACATGGGGTTGGAGATACGCAGTATTTT	CASSPRHGVGDTQYF
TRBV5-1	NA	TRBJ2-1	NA	TGCGCCAGCTCGAGGACATTAAAGACATCGGGTTACAATGAGCAGTTCTTC	CASSRTLKTSGYNEQFF
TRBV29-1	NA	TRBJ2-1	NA	TGCAGCGTTGAAGATATCAGCAATGAGCAGTTCTTC	CSVEDISNEQFF
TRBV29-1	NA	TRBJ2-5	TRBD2	TGCAGCTCAATCCCAGGGGCTAGCGGGATGAGAGAGACCCAGTACTTC	CSSIPGASGMRETQYF
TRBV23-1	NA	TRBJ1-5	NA	TGCGCCAGCAGTCACTCAGACAGGAATAGCAATCAGCCCCAGCATTTT	CASSHSDRNSNQPQHF
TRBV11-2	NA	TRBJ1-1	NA	TGTGCCAGCAGGCGCCCGGGGCGGAACACTGAAGCTTTCTTT	CASRRPGRNTEAFF
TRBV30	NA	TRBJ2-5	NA	TGTGCCTGGAGTGTACTCCTCGGGGTGCAAGAGACCCAGTACTTC	CAWSVLLGVQETQYF
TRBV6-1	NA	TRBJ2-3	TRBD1	TGTGCCACCGCCTATACAGGGGGCACAGATACGCAGTATTTT	CATAYTGGTDTQYF
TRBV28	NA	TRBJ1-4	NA	TGTGCCAGCAGTTTACCGGGACCCAGGCCGGAAAAACTGTTTTTT	CASSLPGPRPEKLFF
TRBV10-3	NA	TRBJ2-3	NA	TGTGCCATCAGTGACTGGAGAACTAGCACAGATACGCAGTATTTT	CAISDWRTSTDTQYF
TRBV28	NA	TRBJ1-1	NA	TGTGCCAGCAGTCCGGACGAGTGGAACACTGAAGCTTTCTTT	CASSPDEWNTEAFF
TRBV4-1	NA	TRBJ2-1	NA	TGCGCCAGCAGCCAGCTTGGACAGTACAATGAGCAGTTCTTC	CASSQLGQYNEQFF
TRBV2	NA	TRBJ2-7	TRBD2	TGTGCCAGCAGTGGGACTAGCGGATTCTCGGGGCAGTACTTC	CASSGTSGFSGQYF
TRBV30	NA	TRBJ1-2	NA	TGTGCCTGGAGACTGACCCAGACACCCCAGGAGATCTACACCTTC	CAWRLTQTPQEIYTF
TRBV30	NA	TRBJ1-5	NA	TGTGCCTGGAGTATGAGAGGGAAACAGCCCCAGCATTTT	CAWSMRGKQPQHF
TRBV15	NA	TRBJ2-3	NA	TGTGCCACCAGCAGAGTTGATACGCAGTATTTT	CATSRVDTQYF
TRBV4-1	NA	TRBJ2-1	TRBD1	TGCGCCAGCAGCCAATCTCGGACAGGGATAATAATAGGGGAGCAGTTCTTC	CASSQSRTGIIIGEQFF
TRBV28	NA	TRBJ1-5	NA	TGTGCCAGCAGTTTGTCCTATTTTGGCAGGGCCCTGGGAGGGCGCAATCAGCCCCAGCATTTT	CASSLSYFGRALGGRNQPQHF
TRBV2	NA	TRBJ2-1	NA	TGTGCCAGCAGTTTCCAGGGTTCCGAGCAGTTCTTC	CASSFQGSEQFF
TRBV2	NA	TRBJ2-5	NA	TGTGCCAGCAGGCGGCTGGGCCAAGAGACCCAGTACTTC	CASRRLGQETQYF
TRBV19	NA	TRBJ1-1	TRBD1	TGTGCCAGTAGATTTAGGGACAGTGAAGCTTTCTTT	CASRFRDSEAFF
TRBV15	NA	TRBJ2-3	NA	TGTGCCACCACTCTATCGTCCGTGGGAACAGATACGCAGTATTTT	CATTLSSVGTDTQYF
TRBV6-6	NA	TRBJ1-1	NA	TGTGCCAGCACCCTAAACGGAAGACAGTCGAACACTGAAGCTTTCTTT	CASTLNGRQSNTEAFF
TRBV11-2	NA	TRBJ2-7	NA	TGTGCCAGCAGCTCCGATCTAGGGGGCGAGCAGTACTTC	CASSSDLGGEQYF
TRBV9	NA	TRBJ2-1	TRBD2	TGTGCCAGCAGCGTAACTAGCGGAAACAATGAGCAGTTCTTC	CASSVTSGNNEQFF